This entry features one TCR beta chain sequence. Antigen specificity is unknown. This CDR3 has 15 amino acids. Losses at the gene ends were 5 bases for V and 10 bases for J; bases not matched to a gene: 12. Germline values: CDR1 SGHDT, CDR2 YYEEEE. TCRdb's table, derived via immunoSEQ multiplex PCR, lists solely in-frame clones and lacks some. The data hold around 1.1 million clones, with approximately 77% observed a single time. This entry is derived from a study of shared clonotypes between healthy human individuals. Points from the study as a whole: The donor pool, a small one, limited the genetic and exposure-history diversity represented.

This sequence originates from a man aged 18 to 30 in good health. Some clones in this sample may be carry-over from other donors' samples. Sequencing used memory CD4+ T cells from PBMCs. The subset: CD45RA-negative fraction. This sequence joins TRBV5-6 and TRBJ1-1; 12 bases match TRBD1. The DNA of the CDR3 is TGTGCCAGCAGTTTCTCCGGGACAGGGGGCGTCGGAGCTTTCTTT. This gives the protein CASSFSGTGGVGAFF.